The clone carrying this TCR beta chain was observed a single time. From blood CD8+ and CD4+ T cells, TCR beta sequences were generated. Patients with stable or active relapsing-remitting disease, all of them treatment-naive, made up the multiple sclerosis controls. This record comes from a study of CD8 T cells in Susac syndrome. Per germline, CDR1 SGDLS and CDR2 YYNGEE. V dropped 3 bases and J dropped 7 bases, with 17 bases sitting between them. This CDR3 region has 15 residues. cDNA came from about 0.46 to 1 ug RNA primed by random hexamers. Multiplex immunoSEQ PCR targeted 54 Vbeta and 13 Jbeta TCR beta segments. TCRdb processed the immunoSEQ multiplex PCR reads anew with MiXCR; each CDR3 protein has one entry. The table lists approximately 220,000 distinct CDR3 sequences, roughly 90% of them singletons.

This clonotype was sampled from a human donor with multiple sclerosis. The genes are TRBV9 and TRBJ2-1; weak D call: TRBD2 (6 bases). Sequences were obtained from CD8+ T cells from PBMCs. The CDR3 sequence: CASSARDSGDNEQFF. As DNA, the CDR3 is TGTGCCAGCAGCGCCCGGGACTCGGGGGATAATGAGCAGTTCTTC.